This T cell receptor (beta chain) derives from a study of technical replicates of blood from several donors. The V gene's germline CDR1 is SGDLS and CDR2 YYNGEE. The CDR3 length is 14 residues. Trimming left V 3 bases short and J 6 bases short, with 13 bases between. Measured with immunoSEQ multiplex PCR; TCRdb has only the in-frame clones, and not every one. The sample shows approximately 100,000 clones, roughly 95% of them seen only once. The chain combines TRBV9 with TRBJ1-5; possible D gene TRBD1, 5 bases. The sequence derives from a human donor in good health. Sequencing input: T cells isolated from PBMCs. In DNA, the CDR3 is TGTGCCAGCAGCGCCTTCAGGGTAGGTCAGCCCCAGCATTTT. Protein: CASSAFRVGQPQHF.